This note documents a single TCR beta chain sequence. The data are from a study of PD-1 blockade in classical Hodgkin lymphoma. Sequencing was performed with immunoSEQ multiplex PCR; in TCRdb, only in-frame clones are kept and a portion is missing. The sample includes 30,000 to 40,000 clones, roughly 82% of them seen just once. This CDR3 spans 16 amino acids. With 5 bases clipped from V and 4 bases from J, the junction kept 6 bases outside the gene matches. Germline V lookup: CDR1 SGHTA, CDR2 FQGTGA. Relapse after autologous stem cell transplantation occurred in every patient, and brentuximab vedotin exposure varied.

V is TRBV7-3 and J is TRBJ2-1; 12 bases fit TRBD2. This specimen was peripheral blood mononuclear cells (PBMCs), taken at baseline. The TCR sequence derives from a human donor with classical Hodgkin lymphoma. CDR3 sequence (DNA): TGTGCCAGCAGCCCCCAGACTAGCGGGGGTTACAATGAGCAGTTCTTC. Amino acid sequence: CASSPQTSGGYNEQFF.